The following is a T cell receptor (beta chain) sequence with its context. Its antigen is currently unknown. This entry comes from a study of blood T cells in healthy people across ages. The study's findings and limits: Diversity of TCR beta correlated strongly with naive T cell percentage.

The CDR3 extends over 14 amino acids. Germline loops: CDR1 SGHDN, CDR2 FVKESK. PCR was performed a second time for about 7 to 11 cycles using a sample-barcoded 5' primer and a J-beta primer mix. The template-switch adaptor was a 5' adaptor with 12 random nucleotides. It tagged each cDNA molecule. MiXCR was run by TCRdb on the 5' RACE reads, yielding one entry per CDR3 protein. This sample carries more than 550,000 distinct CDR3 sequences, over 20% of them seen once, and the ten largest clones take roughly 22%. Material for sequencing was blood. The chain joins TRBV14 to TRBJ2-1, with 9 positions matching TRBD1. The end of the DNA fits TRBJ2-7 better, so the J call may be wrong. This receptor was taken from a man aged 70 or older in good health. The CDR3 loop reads CASKTGQGVGEQYF. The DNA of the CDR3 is TGTGCCAGCAAAACGGGACAGGGCGTGGGGGAGCAGTACTTC.